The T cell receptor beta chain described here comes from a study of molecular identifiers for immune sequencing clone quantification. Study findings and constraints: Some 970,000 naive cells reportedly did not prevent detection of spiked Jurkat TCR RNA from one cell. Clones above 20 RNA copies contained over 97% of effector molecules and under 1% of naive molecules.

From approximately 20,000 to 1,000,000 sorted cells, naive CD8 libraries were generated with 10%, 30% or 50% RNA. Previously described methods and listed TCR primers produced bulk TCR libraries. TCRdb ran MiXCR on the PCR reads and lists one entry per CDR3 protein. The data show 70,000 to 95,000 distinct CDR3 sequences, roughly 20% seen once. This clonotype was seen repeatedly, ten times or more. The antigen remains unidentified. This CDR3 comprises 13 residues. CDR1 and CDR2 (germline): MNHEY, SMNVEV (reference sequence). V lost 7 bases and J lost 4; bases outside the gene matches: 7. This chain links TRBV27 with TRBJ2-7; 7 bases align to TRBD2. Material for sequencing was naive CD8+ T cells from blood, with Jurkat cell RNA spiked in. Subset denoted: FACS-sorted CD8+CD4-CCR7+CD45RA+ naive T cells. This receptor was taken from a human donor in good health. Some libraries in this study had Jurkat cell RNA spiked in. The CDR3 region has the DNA TGTGCCAGCACCCCCACGGGGGGTTACGAGCAGTACTTC. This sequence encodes CASTPTGGYEQYF.